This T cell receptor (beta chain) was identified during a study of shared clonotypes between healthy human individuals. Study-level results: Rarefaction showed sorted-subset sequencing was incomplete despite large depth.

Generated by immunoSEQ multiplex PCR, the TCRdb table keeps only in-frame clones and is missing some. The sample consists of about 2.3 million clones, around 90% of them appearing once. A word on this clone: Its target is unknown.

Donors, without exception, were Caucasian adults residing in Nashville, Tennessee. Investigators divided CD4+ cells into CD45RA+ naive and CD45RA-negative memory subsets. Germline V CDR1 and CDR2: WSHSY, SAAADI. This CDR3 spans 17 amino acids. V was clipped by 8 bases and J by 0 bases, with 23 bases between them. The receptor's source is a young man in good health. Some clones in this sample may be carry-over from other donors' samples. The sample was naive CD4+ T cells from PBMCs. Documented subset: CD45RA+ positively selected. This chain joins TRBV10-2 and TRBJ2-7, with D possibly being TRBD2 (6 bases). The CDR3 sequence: CASAIPQEWEASYEQYF. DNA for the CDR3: TGCGCCAGCGCGATACCCCAGGAATGGGAGGCCTCCTACGAGCAGTACTTC.